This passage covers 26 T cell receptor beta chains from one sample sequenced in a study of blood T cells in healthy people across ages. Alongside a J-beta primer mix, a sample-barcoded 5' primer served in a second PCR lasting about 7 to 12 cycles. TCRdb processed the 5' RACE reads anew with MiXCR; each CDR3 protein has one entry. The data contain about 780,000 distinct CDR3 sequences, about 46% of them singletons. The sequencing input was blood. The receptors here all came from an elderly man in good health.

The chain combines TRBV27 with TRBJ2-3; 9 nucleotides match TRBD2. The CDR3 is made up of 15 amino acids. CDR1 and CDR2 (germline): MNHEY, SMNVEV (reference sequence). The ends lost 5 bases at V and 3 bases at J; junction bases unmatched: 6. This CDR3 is CASSAVAGATDTQYF. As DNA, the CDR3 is TGTGCCAGCAGTGCCGTAGCGGGAGCGACAGATACGCAGTATTTT.

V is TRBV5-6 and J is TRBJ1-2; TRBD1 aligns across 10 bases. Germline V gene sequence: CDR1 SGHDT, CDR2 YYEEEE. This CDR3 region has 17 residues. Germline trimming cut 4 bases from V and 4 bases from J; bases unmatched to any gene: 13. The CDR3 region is CASSPTRRDRGLYGYTF. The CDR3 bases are TGTGCCAGCAGCCCGACTCGCCGGGACAGGGGACTCTATGGCTACACCTTC.

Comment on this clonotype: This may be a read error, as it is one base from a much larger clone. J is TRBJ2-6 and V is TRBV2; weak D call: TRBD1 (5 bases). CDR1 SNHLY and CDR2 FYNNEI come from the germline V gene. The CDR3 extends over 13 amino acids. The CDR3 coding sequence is TGTGCCAGCAGGGTAGCTGGGGCCAACGTCCCGACTTTC. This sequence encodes CASRVAGANVPTF.

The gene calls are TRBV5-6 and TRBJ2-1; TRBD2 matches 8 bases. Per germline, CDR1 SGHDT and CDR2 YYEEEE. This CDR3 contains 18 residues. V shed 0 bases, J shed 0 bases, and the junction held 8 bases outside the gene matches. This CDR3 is CASSLELAGPSSYNEQFF. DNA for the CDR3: TGTGCCAGCAGCTTGGAGCTAGCGGGTCCGAGCTCCTACAATGAGCAGTTCTTC.

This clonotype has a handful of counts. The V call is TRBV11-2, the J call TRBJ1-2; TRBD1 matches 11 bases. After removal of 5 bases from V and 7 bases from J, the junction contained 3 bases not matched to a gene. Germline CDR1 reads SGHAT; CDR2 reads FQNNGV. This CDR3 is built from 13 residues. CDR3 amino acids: CASSIGTGGGYTF. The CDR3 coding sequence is TGTGCCAGCAGCATAGGGACAGGGGGTGGCTACACCTTC.

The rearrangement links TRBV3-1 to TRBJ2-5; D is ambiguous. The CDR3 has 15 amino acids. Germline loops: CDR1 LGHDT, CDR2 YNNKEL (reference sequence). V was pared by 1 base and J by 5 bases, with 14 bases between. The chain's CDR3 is CASSQVFLQGETQYF. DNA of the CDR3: TGTGCCAGCAGCCAAGTGTTCCTTCAAGGGGAGACCCAGTACTTC.

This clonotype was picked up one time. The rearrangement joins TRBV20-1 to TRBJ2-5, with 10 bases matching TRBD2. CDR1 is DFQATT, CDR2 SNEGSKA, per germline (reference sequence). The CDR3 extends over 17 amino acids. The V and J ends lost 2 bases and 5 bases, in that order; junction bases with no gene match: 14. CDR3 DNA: TGCAGTGCTAGACTCCCCCTCCCTAGCGGGAGTGCGGAGACCCAGTACTTC. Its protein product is CSARLPLPSGSAETQYF.

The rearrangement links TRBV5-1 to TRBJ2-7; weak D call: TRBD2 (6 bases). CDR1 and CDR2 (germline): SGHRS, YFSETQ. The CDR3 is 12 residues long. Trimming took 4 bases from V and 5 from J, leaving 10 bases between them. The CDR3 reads CASSPGVHEQYF. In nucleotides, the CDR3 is TGCGCCAGCAGCCCGGGGGTGCACGAGCAGTACTTC. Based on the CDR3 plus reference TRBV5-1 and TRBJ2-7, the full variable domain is KAGVTQTPRYLIKTRGQQVTLSCSPISGHRSVSWYQQTPGQGLQFLFEYFSETQRNKGNFPGRFSGRQFSNSRSEMNVSTLELGDSALYLCASSPGVHEQYFGPGTRLTVT.

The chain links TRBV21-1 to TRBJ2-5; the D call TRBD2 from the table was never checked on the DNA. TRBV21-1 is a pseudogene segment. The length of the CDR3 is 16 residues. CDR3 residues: CASSKGGEASYGTQYF. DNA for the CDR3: TGTGCCAGCAGCAAAGGAGGCGAGGCTAGTTACGGGACCCAGTACTTC.

CDR3 sequence reads: CASSRRGGGRYNEQFF. CDR3 DNA: TGCGCCAGCAGCCGGAGGGGGGGCGGAAGGTACAATGAGCAGTTCTTC. This sequence joins TRBV5-1 and TRBJ2-1; D possibly corresponds to TRBD2 (7 bases). The CDR3 runs 16 residues. V lost 4 bases, J lost 4 bases, and 18 bases lay in between. Germline CDR1 SGHRS, CDR2 YFSETQ.

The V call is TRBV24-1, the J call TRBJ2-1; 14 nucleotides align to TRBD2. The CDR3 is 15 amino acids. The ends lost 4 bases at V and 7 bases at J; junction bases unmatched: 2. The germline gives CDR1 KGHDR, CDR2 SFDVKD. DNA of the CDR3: TGTGCCACCAGTGACTGGACTAGCGGGGGGAATGAGCAGTTCTTC. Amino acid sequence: CATSDWTSGGNEQFF.

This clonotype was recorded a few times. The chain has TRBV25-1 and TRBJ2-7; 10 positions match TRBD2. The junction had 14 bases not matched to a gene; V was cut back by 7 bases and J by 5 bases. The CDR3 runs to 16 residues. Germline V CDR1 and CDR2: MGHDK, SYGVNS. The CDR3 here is CASTVAGGPVGNEQYF. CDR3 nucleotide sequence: TGTGCCAGCACTGTAGCGGGAGGCCCTGTTGGCAACGAGCAGTACTTC.

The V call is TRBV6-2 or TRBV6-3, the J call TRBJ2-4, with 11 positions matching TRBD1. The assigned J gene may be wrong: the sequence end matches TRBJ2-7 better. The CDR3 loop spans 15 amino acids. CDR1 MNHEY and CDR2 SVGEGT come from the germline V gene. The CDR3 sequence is CASSPWTGGWYEQYF. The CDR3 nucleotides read TGTGCCAGCAGTCCCTGGACAGGGGGCTGGTACGAGCAGTACTTC.

CDR3 in DNA: TGCAGCGTTTTAACCCCGGGGGCCTACGAGCAGTACTTC. Amino acids: CSVLTPGAYEQYF. The rearrangement joins TRBV29-1 to TRBJ2-7; D might be TRBD2 (6 bases). The CDR3 sequence is 13 residues long. V was clipped by 5 bases and J by 2 bases, with 13 bases between them. CDR1 and CDR2 from the germline V gene are SQVTM and ANQGSEA.

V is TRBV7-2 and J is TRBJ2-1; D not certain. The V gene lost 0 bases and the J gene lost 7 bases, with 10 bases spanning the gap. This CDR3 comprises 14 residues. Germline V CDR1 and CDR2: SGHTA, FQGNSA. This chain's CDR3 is CASSLANSRNEQFF. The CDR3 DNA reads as TGTGCCAGCAGCTTAGCAAACTCCAGGAATGAGCAGTTCTTC. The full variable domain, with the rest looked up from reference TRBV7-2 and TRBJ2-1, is GAGVSQSPSNKVTEKGKDVELRCDPISGHTALYWYRQSLGQGLEFLIYFQGNSAPDKSGLPSDRFSAERTGGSVSTLTIQRTQQEDSAVYLCASSLANSRNEQFFGPGTRLTVL.

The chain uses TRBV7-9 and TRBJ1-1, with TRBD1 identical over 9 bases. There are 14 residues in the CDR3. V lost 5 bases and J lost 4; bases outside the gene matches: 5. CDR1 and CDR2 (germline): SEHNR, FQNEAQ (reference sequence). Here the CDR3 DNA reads TGTGCCAGCAGCGCAACAGGGGGCGTCACTGAAGCTTTCTTT. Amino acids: CASSATGGVTEAFF.

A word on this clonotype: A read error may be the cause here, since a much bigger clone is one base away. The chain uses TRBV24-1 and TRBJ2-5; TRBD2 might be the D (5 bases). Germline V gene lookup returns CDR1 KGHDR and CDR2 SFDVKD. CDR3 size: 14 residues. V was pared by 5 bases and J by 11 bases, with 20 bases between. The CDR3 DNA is TGTGCCACCAGTGTTGGCGGGTCCTACAATGAGCAGTACTTC. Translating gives CATSVGGSYNEQYF.

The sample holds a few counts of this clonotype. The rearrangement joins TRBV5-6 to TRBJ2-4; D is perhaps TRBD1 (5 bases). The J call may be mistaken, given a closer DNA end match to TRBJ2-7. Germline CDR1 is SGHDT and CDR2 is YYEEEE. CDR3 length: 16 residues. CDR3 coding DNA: TGTGCCAGCAGCTTGGACAGGTTTGGAACGCCCTACGAGCAGTACTTC. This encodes CASSLDRFGTPYEQYF.

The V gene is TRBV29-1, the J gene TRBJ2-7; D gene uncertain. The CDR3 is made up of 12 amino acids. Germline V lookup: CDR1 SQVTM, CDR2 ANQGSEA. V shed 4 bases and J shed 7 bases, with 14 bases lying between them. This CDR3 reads CSVVVQDREQYF. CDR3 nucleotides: TGCAGCGTTGTGGTCCAGGACCGAGAGCAGTACTTC.

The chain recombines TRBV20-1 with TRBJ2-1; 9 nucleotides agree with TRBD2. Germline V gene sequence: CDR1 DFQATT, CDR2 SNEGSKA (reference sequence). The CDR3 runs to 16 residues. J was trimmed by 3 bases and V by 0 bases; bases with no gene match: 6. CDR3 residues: CSARDASGESYNEQFF. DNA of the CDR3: TGCAGTGCTAGAGACGCTAGCGGGGAGAGCTACAATGAGCAGTTCTTC.

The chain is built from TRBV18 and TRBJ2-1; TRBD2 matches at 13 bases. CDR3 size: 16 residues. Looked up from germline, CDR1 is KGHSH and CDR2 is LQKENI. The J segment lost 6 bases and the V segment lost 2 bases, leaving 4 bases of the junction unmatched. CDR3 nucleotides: TGTGCCAGCTCACCAATACTAGCGGGAGGGTTCAATGAGCAGTTCTTC. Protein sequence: CASSPILAGGFNEQFF.

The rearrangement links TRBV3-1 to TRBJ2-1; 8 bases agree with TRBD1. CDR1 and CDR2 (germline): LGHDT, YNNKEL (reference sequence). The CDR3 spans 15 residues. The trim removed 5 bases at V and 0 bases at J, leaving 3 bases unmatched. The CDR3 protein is CASSTGTGSYNEQFF. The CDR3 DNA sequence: TGTGCCAGCAGCACCGGGACAGGCTCCTACAATGAGCAGTTCTTC.

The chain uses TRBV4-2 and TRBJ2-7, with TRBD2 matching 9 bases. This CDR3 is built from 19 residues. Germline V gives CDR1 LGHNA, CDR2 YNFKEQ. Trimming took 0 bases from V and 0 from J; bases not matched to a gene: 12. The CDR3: CASSQDLIAGVRSSYEQYF. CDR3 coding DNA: TGTGCCAGCAGCCAAGATTTGATAGCGGGGGTCCGGAGCTCCTACGAGCAGTACTTC.

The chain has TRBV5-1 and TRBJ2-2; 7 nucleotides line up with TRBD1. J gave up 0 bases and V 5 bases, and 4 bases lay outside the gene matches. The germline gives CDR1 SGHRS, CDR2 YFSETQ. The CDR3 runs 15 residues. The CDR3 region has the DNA TGCGCCAGCAGTCCGGGACAGCCGAACACCGGGGAGCTGTTTTTT. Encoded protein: CASSPGQPNTGELFF.

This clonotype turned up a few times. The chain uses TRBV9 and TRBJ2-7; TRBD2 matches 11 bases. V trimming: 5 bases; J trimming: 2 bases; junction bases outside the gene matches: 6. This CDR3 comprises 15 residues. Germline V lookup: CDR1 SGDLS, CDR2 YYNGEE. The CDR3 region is CASRYGTSGAYEQYF. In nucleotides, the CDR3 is TGTGCCAGCAGGTACGGGACTAGCGGAGCCTACGAGCAGTACTTC.

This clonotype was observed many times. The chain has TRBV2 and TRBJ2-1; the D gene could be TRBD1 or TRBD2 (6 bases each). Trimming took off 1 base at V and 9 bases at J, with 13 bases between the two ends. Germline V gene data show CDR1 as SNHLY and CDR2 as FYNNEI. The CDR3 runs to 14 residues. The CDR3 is CASSEVGGGGEQFF. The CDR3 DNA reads TGTGCCAGCAGTGAAGTAGGCGGAGGGGGTGAGCAGTTCTTC.